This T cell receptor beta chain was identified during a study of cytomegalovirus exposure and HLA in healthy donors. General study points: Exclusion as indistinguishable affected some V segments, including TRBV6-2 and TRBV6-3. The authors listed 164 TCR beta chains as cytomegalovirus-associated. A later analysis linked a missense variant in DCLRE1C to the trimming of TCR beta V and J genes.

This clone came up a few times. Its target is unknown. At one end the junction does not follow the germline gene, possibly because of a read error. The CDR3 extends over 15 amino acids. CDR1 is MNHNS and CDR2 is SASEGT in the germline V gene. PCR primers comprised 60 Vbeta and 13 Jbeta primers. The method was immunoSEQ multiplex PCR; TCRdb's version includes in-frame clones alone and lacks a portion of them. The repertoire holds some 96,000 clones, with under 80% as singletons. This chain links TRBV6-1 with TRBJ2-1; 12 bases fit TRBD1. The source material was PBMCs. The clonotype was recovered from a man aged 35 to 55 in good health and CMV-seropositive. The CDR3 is CASNEEGTGGAEQFF. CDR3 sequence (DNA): TGTGCCAGCAATGAAGAAGGGACAGGGGGCGCCGAGCAGTTCTTC.